These 5 T cell receptor beta chains were all obtained from the same sample, sequenced in a study of cytomegalovirus exposure and HLA in healthy donors. Sequencing used immunoSEQ multiplex PCR; TCRdb keeps in-frame clones, though not all of them. The sample holds fewer than 250,000 clones; 85% to 90% are singletons and the top ten take less than 3%. The sequenced material came from PBMCs. These receptors were obtained from a man aged 18 to 30 in good health and CMV-seronegative.

This chain connects TRBV7-8 to TRBJ2-7, with D unclear. With 1 base removed from V and 0 bases from J, the gap between germline ends came to 7 bases. This CDR3 region has 14 residues. Germline V gives CDR1 SGHVS, CDR2 FQNEAQ. CDR3 amino acids: CASSLDRSSYEQYF. CDR3 in DNA: TGTGCCAGCAGCTTAGATCGGAGCTCCTACGAGCAGTACTTC.

This clone was seen a few times. This rearrangement joins TRBV7-8 to TRBJ2-7; D possibly corresponds to TRBD1 (5 bases). Germline V gene lookup returns CDR1 SGHVS and CDR2 FQNEAQ. The CDR3 spans 12 residues. V shed 0 bases and J shed 10 bases, with 10 bases lying between them. The CDR3 spells CASSLAFRVQYF. CDR3 in DNA: TGTGCCAGCAGCTTAGCGTTCAGGGTTCAGTACTTC. The whole variable domain, filled in from reference TRBV7-8 and TRBJ2-7, reads GAGVSQSPRYKVAKRGQDVALRCDPISGHVSLFWYQQALGQGPEFLTYFQNEAQLDKSGLPSDRFFAERPEGSVSTLKIQRTQQEDSAVYLCASSLAFRVQYFGPGTRLTVT.

CDR3 loop: CASSQLGAGGLNSYEQYF. The CDR3 nucleotides read TGTGCCAGCAGCCAACTAGGAGCGGGAGGTCTCAATTCCTACGAGCAGTACTTC. The chain carries TRBV7-2 and TRBJ2-7, with 9 bases fitting TRBD2. This CDR3 is built from 18 residues. Unmatched junction bases numbered 15, after V lost 5 bases and J lost 1 base. CDR1 SGHTA and CDR2 FQGNSA come from the germline V gene.

The chain couples TRBV9 to TRBJ2-7; 7 bases are a match to TRBD2. V shed 0 bases and J 7 bases; nucleotides not matched to a gene: 7. The length of the CDR3 is 14 residues. The germline gives CDR1 SGDLS, CDR2 YYNGEE. The CDR3 loop reads CASSVVGTTGEQYF. The CDR3 nucleotides are TGTGCCAGCAGCGTAGTCGGGACTACCGGAGAGCAGTACTTC.

This chain links TRBV6-5 with TRBJ2-7; TRBD1 matches 8 bases. The CDR3 is 14 residues long. The ends lost 5 bases at V and 2 bases at J; junction bases unmatched: 5. Per germline, CDR1 MNHEY and CDR2 SVGAGI. The CDR3 loop is CASSTRTGPYEQYF. The CDR3, as DNA: TGTGCCAGCAGTACAAGGACAGGGCCCTACGAGCAGTACTTC.